The T cell receptor (beta chain) described here comes from a study of beta chain features in type 1 diabetes. Study-level points and caveats: Sequencing used cDNA, and cells with high TCR expression could therefore be over-represented.

A word on this clone: Its antigen is still unknown.

The study reverse transcribed the entire isolated RNA, so it sequenced expressed TCRB transcripts. Only in-frame clones appear in the TCRdb table, and some are missing; sequencing was by immunoSEQ multiplex PCR. This table holds roughly 230,000 clones, around 9.6% found once. Sample: naive CD4+ T cells from blood. The TCR originated in a woman under 30 in good health.

DNA for the CDR3: TGTGCCAGCAGCTTCACTACACCGAAAAACACCGGGGAGCTGTTTTTT. As protein: CASSFTTPKNTGELFF. The genes are TRBV7-2 and TRBJ2-2; D gene uncertain. Deletions cut 3 bases from V and 2 bases from J, with 13 bases between. Germline loops: CDR1 SGHTA, CDR2 FQGNSA. The CDR3 extends over 16 amino acids.